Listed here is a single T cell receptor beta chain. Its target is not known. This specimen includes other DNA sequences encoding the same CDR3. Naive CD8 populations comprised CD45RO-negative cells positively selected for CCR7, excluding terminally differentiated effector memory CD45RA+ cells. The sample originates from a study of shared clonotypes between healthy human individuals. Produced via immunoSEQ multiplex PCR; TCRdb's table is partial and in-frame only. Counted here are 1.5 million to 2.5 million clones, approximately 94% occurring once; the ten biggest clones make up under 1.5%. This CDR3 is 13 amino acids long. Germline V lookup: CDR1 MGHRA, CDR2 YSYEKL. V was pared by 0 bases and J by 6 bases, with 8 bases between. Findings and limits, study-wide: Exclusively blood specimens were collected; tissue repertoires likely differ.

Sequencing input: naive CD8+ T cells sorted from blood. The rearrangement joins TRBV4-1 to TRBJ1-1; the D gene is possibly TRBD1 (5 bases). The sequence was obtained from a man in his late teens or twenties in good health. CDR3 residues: CASSQDRGAEAFF. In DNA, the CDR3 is TGCGCCAGCAGCCAAGATCGGGGGGCTGAAGCTTTCTTT.